The 10 T cell receptor beta chains in this list originate from one sample, sequenced in a study of CXCR3-negative and CXCR3-positive naive CD8 T cells. What these receptors recognize is not known. Libraries were UMI-labeled 5' RACE TRB cDNA. Following a re-call of the 5' RACE reads, TCRdb has one entry per CDR3 protein and lacks DNA. The sample features some 150,000 distinct CDR3 sequences, with approximately 0.51% in its top ten. Study-wide findings and caveats: The TRB CDR3s that CXCR3-positive naive cells carried were more hydrophobic than those of CXCR3-negative naive cells.

The sample consisted of naive CXCR3+ CD8+ T cells from blood. Subset defined: CD45RO-CCR7+CD27+CD95- naive CD8+ T cells expressing CXCR3 (TNR3+). The receptors were gathered from a human donor in good health. Some clones in this sample may be carry-over from other donors' samples.

The rearrangement joins TRBV4-2 to TRBJ1-1; the TRBD1 assignment by TCRdb is unverifiable without DNA. Per germline, CDR1 LGHNA and CDR2 YNFKEQ. This CDR3 contains 16 residues. The CDR3 protein is CASSHLTGGENTEAFF.

The chain has TRBV21-1 and TRBJ2-7. TRBV21-1 is a pseudogene locus. The CDR3 length is 15 residues. CDR3 protein: CASSTLDMRYYEQYF.

This chain uses TRBV12-3 or TRBV12-4 with TRBJ1-2; TCRdb reports TRBD1, a call that lacks DNA to check it against. The CDR3 contains 14 residues. CDR3 amino acids: CASSFSGQGYGYTF.

The V gene is TRBV3-1, the J gene TRBJ2-3. CDR1 is LGHDT and CDR2 is YNNKEL in the germline V gene (reference sequence). CDR3 length: 17 residues. CDR3 amino acids: CASTPNHGTSGTDTQYF.

The CDR3 protein is CASSQDRDRATGNTIYF. The rearrangement uses TRBV4-3 and TRBJ1-3; TCRdb designates TRBD1, a call that cannot be tested without DNA. The CDR3 extends over 17 amino acids. Germline lookup yields CDR1 LGHNA and CDR2 YSLEER.

The chain couples TRBV15 to TRBJ2-7; TCRdb selects TRBD1, and the lack of DNA leaves this call unchecked. The CDR3 consists of 14 residues. Germline V gives CDR1 LNHNV, CDR2 YYDKDF (reference sequence). The CDR3: CATSRGRGPHEQYF.

The V call is TRBV4-1, the J call TRBJ2-1; TCRdb picks TRBD2, but there is no DNA to check that call. Germline CDR1 is MGHRA and CDR2 is YSYEKL. CDR3 size: 13 residues. The chain's CDR3 is CASSQGGEFNQFF.

The gene calls are TRBV28 and TRBJ2-7. This CDR3 comprises 14 residues. Germline values: CDR1 MDHEN, CDR2 SYDVKM. The CDR3 region is CASRLRGGPSEQYF.

The chain uses TRBV5-1 and TRBJ2-1. CDR1 is SGHRS, CDR2 YFSETQ, per germline. The CDR3 sequence is 14 residues long. CDR3 amino acids: CASSLQGIYNEQFF.

V and J are TRBV28 and TRBJ2-1; TCRdb's D call, TRBD2, is unchecked because there is no DNA. This CDR3 comprises 15 residues. The germline CDR1 and CDR2 sequences are MDHEN and SYDVKM. This CDR3 is CASSFGGSGGDEQFF.